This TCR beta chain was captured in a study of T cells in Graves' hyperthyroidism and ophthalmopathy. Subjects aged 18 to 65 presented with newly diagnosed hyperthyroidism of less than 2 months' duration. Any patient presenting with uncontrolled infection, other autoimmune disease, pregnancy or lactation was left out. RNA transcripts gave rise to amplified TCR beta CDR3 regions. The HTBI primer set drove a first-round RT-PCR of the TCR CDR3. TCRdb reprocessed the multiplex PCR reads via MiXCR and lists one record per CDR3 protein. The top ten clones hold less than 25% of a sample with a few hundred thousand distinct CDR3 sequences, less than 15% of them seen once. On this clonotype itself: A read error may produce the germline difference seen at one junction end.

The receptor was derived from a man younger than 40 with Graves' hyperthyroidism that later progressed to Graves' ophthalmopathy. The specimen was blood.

The chain's CDR3 is CASSLVTRGIRETQHF. CDR3 in DNA: TGTGCCAGCAGCTTAGTTACCAGGGGAATACGAGAGACCCAGCACTTC. The chain couples TRBV7-9 to TRBJ2-5, with a weak D call TRBD1 (6 bases). Germline V gene sequence: CDR1 SEHNR, CDR2 FQNEAQ (reference sequence). The CDR3 length is 16 residues. The full variable domain, in which reference TRBV7-9 and TRBJ2-5 provide the parts outside the CDR3, is DTGVSQNPRHKITKRGQNVTFRCDPISEHNRLYWYRQTLGQGPEFLTYFQNEAQLEKSRLLSDRFSAERPKGSFSTLEIQRTEQGDSAMYLCASSLVTRGIRETQHFGPGTRLLVL.